This T cell receptor beta chain stems from a study of regulatory T cells in long-lasting Graves disease. Time point here: persistent/refractory GD, antithyroid drugs over 5 years with positive TRAb. The TCR library was prepared using RNA isolated from PBMCs. Per the germline V gene, CDR1 is SQVTM and CDR2 is ANQGSEA. V was shortened by 7 bases and J by 16 bases, with 19 bases between the two germline ends. CDR3 length equals 11 residues. Of note for this clonotype: Its matching antigen is unknown.

Sequencing libraries for TCR beta were prepared with iRepertoire HTBI primers and Arm-PCR of CDR3 regions. Each CDR3 protein gets one entry after TCRdb re-called the multiplex PCR reads with MiXCR. Seen here are roughly 500,000 distinct CDR3 sequences, about 22% observed once, and the top ten hold about 6.6%. General study findings and limits: With persistent disease, TRBV28, TRBJ1-2 and TRBJ2-5 were the favored segments.

The source is a female donor with Graves disease. The rearrangement links TRBV29-1 to TRBJ1-4; D possibly corresponds to TRBD1 (6 bases). The material sequenced was peripheral blood mononuclear cells (PBMCs), taken when the disease was refractory, from a patient treated with antithyroid drugs. The CDR3 here is CSAWGDTSPFF. The CDR3 bases are TGCAGCGCATGGGGGGACACAAGTCCGTTTTTT.